This T cell receptor beta chain was profiled in a study of human T cells and chemical hapten exposure. Study-level information: Per-sample variation in TCR yield stemmed mainly from small pooled library volume differences.

V shed 4 bases and J shed 0 bases, with 9 bases lying between them. The CDR3 spans 14 residues. The V gene's germline CDR1 is LGHNT and CDR2 FRNRAP. Sequencing started from total RNA isolated from unfractionated whole blood. The library put unique molecular identifiers onto individual cDNA molecules. Authors' methods: A per-sample median of 95,638 TCRs was observed, with counts ranging from roughly 20,000 to 750,000. TCRdb redid the calling of the 5' RACE reads with MiXCR, one entry per CDR3 protein. TCRdb's processing, not the authors' own work, is the source of the V and J calls. Of tens of thousands of distinct CDR3 sequences listed, about 16% are singletons. This clonotype was detected only a few times.

The source of this sequence is a female donor in good health. V usage is TRBV12-5 and J usage is TRBJ1-1; D is unresolved. In DNA form, the CDR3 reads TGTGCTAGTGGTTCCCTGACAATGAACACTGAAGCTTTCTTT. This codes for CASGSLTMNTEAFF.